This is a list of T cell receptor beta chains from one sample in a study of blood T cell repertoires in COVID-19. Profiled with immunoSEQ multiplex PCR; TCRdb holds only in-frame clones, not every one. The sample contains more than 95,000 clones, about 90% of which appear only once. Sequenced material: peripheral blood. These TCRs come from a man aged 50 to 59 with acute or convalescent COVID-19. CDR3s include the opening cysteine and the closing phenylalanine or tryptophan. The D gene is left open where the match is weak.

d_call	cdr3_length	v_call	j_call	cdr3_nt	cdr3_aa
NA	12	TRBV12-3/TRBV12-4	TRBJ2-7	TGTGCCAGCAGAGATAGAGGTCCCGAGCAGTACTTC	CASRDRGPEQYF
TRBD2	15	TRBV11-2	TRBJ2-7	TGTGCCAGCAGCTTTAGGACTAGCGGCTCCTACGAGCAGTACTTC	CASSFRTSGSYEQYF
TRBD1	13	TRBV30	TRBJ1-2	TGTGCCTGGAGCCGGGACAGGCCCTATGGCTACACCTTC	CAWSRDRPYGYTF
NA	13	TRBV6-5	TRBJ1-2	TGTGCCAGCAGTTTGACCCTAGTCTATGGCTACACCTTC	CASSLTLVYGYTF
NA	15	TRBV5-1	TRBJ2-7	TGCGCCAGCAGCTCAGGGGGGACAAGAACTCACGAGCAGTACTTC	CASSSGGTRTHEQYF
NA	12	TRBV7-9	TRBJ1-1	TGTGCCAGCAGCCCCCTAAACACTGAAGCTTTCTTT	CASSPLNTEAFF
NA	14	TRBV6-2/TRBV6-3	TRBJ1-1	TGTGCCAGCAGTGGGCAGGGCCTCAGCACTGAAGCTTTCTTT	CASSGQGLSTEAFF
NA	13	TRBV29-1	TRBJ1-1	TGCAGCGTTTATCAGGGGACGAACACTGAAGCTTTCTTT	CSVYQGTNTEAFF
TRBD2	15	TRBV28	TRBJ2-1	TGTGCCAGCGGCCCTAGCGGGAGCTCCTACAATGAGCAGTTCTTC	CASGPSGSSYNEQFF
TRBD1	15	TRBV4-2	TRBJ1-6	TGTGCCAGCAGCCGGGAGGACAGGGATGGTTCACCCCTCCACTTT	CASSREDRDGSPLHF